This T cell receptor beta chain stems from a study of T cells in Graves' hyperthyroidism and ophthalmopathy. Germline V gives CDR1 SGHRS, CDR2 YFSETQ. V lost 1 base, J lost 0 bases, and 7 bases lay in between. The CDR3 spans 14 residues. At least ten counts were recorded for this clonotype. Its antigen is as yet unknown. Study-level points and caveats: The model made its ophthalmopathy prediction, and onset followed a median about 5.9 months later.

Thyroid ultrasound, orbital computed tomography, clinical symptoms, and serum thyroxine and TRAb underpinned diagnoses. RNA transcripts served as the template for amplifying TCR beta CDR3 regions. A first-round RT-PCR of the TCR CDR3 used the HTBI primer set. A single record per CDR3 protein comes from TCRdb applying MiXCR to the multiplex PCR reads. The repertoire holds about 160,000 distinct CDR3 sequences, with 9.4% as singletons. The origin of this receptor is a woman aged 18-29 years with Graves' hyperthyroidism that later progressed to Graves' ophthalmopathy. Sequenced: blood. This sequence joins TRBV5-1 and TRBJ1-2, with D unclear. The CDR3 protein is CASSLPGANYGYTF. DNA for the CDR3: TGCGCCAGCAGCTTGCCAGGAGCTAACTATGGCTACACCTTC.